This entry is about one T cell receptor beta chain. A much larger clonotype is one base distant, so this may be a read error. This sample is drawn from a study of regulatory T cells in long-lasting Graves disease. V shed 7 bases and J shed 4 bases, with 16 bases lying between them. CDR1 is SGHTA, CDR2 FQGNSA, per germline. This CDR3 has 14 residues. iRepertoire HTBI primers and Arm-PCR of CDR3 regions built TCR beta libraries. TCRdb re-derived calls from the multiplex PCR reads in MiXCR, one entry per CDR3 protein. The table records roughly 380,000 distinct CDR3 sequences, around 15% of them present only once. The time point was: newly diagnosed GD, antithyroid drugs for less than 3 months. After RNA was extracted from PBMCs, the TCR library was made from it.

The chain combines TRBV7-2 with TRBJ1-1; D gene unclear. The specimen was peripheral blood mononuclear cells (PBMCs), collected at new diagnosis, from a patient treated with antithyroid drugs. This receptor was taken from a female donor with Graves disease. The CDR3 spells CASIQQTRATEAFF. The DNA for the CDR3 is TGTGCCAGCATCCAACAAACAAGGGCCACTGAAGCTTTCTTT.